A single sample gave rise to the 9 T cell receptor beta chains below, sequenced in a study of blood T cell repertoires in COVID-19. Sequencing used immunoSEQ multiplex PCR; TCRdb keeps in-frame clones, though not all of them. The repertoire holds 200,000 or so clones, with around 90% as singletons. Specimen: PBMCs or T cells enriched from blood (not recorded which). The receptors were sampled from a young man in a cohort exposed to, infected with or recovered from COVID-19 (not recorded which).

This chain uses TRBV5-6 with TRBJ1-3, with 7 nucleotides matching TRBD1. V gave up 0 bases and J gave up 0 bases; unmatched junction bases: 6. Germline loops: CDR1 SGHDT, CDR2 YYEEEE. The CDR3 extends over 17 amino acids. CDR3 DNA sequence: TGTGCCAGCAGCTTGGCCGGGACAGCCATCTCTGGAAACACCATATATTTT. It encodes CASSLAGTAISGNTIYF.

The chain employs TRBV6-2 or TRBV6-3 and TRBJ2-1; 13 nucleotides line up with TRBD2. The CDR3 has 18 residues. Germline values: CDR1 MNHEY, CDR2 SVGEGT. After removal of 0 bases from V and 6 bases from J, the junction contained 8 bases not matched to a gene. The CDR3 sequence: CASSYSVLAGGLRNEQFF. As DNA, the CDR3 is TGTGCCAGCAGTTACTCGGTACTAGCGGGAGGGCTTCGCAATGAGCAGTTCTTC.

The CDR3 sequence is CASSSKRQTGEAFF. The CDR3 DNA follows: TGTGCCAGCAGCTCTAAACGACAGACGGGTGAAGCTTTCTTT. The chain has TRBV11-2 and TRBJ1-1, with D possibly TRBD1 on 5 matching bases. Trimming cost V 4 bases and J 7 bases, with 16 bases left between them. Germline assignment: CDR1 SGHAT and CDR2 FQNNGV. The CDR3 spans 14 residues.

This clone was detected once. V is TRBV7-8 and J is TRBJ2-4; 9 bases fit TRBD2. CDR3 length equals 16 residues. Germline CDR1 and CDR2: SGHVS and FQNEAQ. The V gene end was trimmed by 2 bases and the J gene end by 2 bases; junction bases not matched to a gene: 4. CDR3 region: CASSLSASGTKNIQYF. The CDR3 DNA reads as TGTGCCAGCAGCTTATCAGCTAGCGGGACCAAAAACATTCAGTACTTC.

This clone was recorded only once. This chain joins TRBV7-2 and TRBJ2-2; D is unresolved. V lost 6 bases and J 8 bases, leaving 7 bases between the germline ends. CDR3 length equals 11 residues. Germline assignment: CDR1 SGHTA and CDR2 FQGNSA. The CDR3 here is CASSPVGELFF. As DNA, the CDR3 is TGTGCCAGCAGTCCAGTAGGGGAGCTGTTTTTT.

This clone was seen a single time. V and J are TRBV5-4 and TRBJ2-7; TRBD2 matches 12 bases. Trimming took 5 bases from V and 2 from J; bases not matched to a gene: 5. The CDR3 loop spans 15 amino acids. CDR1 is SGHNT, CDR2 YYREEE, per germline (reference sequence). The CDR3 nucleotides read TGTGCCAGCAGAGTGCTAGCGGGAGGGCCCTACGAGCAGTACTTC. Translation gives CASRVLAGGPYEQYF.

The chain has TRBV27 and TRBJ1-2; 11 bases fit TRBD1. Trimming cost V 2 bases and J 4 bases; bases outside gene matches: 3. CDR3 length equals 15 residues. Germline V gene sequence: CDR1 MNHEY, CDR2 SMNVEV (reference sequence). CDR3 bases: TGTGCCAGCAGTTTACAGGGGACAGGGGGCTATGGCTACACCTTC. Translating gives CASSLQGTGGYGYTF.

The gene calls are TRBV18 and TRBJ1-5, with 7 bases lining up with TRBD1. V shed 6 bases and J 4 bases; nucleotides not matched to a gene: 9. The CDR3 runs 15 residues. CDR1 KGHSH and CDR2 LQKENI come from the germline V gene. CDR3 in DNA: TGTGCCAGCTCCTCTAACACAGGGGTAAATCAGCCCCAGCATTTT. Its protein product is CASSSNTGVNQPQHF.

The rearrangement uses TRBV5-6 and TRBJ1-5; 7 nucleotides match TRBD1. After removal of 4 bases from V and 5 bases from J, the junction contained 9 bases not matched to a gene. The CDR3 spans 15 residues. Germline CDR1 reads SGHDT; CDR2 reads YYEEEE. The CDR3 spells CASSRTGDRDQPQHF. CDR3 DNA sequence: TGTGCCAGCAGCCGGACTGGGGACAGAGATCAGCCCCAGCATTTT. Looking up the rest from reference TRBV5-6 and TRBJ1-5 gives the full variable domain: DAGVTQSPTHLIKTRGQQVTLRCSPKSGHDTVSWYQQALGQGPQFIFQYYEEEERQRGNFPDRFSGHQFPNYSSELNVNALLLGDSALYLCASSRTGDRDQPQHFGDGTRLSIL.